Listed here are 13 T cell receptor beta chains from one sample, sequenced in a study of blood T cells in healthy people across ages. Next came a second PCR, run for about 6 to 12 cycles, which used a sample-barcoded 5' primer along with a J-beta primer mix. TCRdb re-derived calls from the 5' RACE reads in MiXCR, one entry per CDR3 protein. The top ten clones hold approximately 15% of a sample with about 650,000 distinct CDR3 sequences, roughly 30% of them seen once. The sample taken for sequencing was blood. All receptors come from a woman of 80 years or more in good health.

This chain joins TRBV6-1 and TRBJ1-1; D is ambiguous. Trimming removed 8 bases from V and 7 bases from J, with 8 bases in between. This CDR3 is built from 10 residues. From germline, CDR1 is MNHNS and CDR2 SASEGT. The CDR3 sequence is CASRPVEAFF. For the CDR3, the DNA is TGTGCCAGCCGGCCCGTTGAAGCTTTCTTT.

This clonotype was seen at least ten times. The CDR3 sequence is CSAREGWGTSSYNEQFF. The CDR3, as DNA: TGCAGTGCTAGAGAGGGCTGGGGGACTAGCTCCTACAATGAGCAGTTCTTC. The rearrangement joins TRBV20-1 to TRBJ2-1; the match to TRBD2 covers 8 bases. The germline CDR1 and CDR2 sequences are DFQATT and SNEGSKA (reference sequence). The CDR3 consists of 17 residues. Trimming removed 0 bases from V and 0 bases from J; junction bases left unmatched: 7.

This clonotype has at least ten counts. This rearrangement joins TRBV7-8 to TRBJ2-7; 10 positions agree with TRBD1. J was trimmed by 5 bases and V by 5 bases; bases with no gene match: 12. CDR1 is SGHVS and CDR2 is FQNEAQ in the germline V gene. The CDR3 is made up of 16 amino acids. The CDR3 reads CASSPRGGQGFHEQYF. CDR3 DNA sequence: TGTGCCAGCAGCCCGAGGGGGGGACAGGGGTTCCACGAGCAGTACTTC.

This clonotype was seen only a few times. The J gene is TRBJ1-1, the V gene TRBV7-2; no reliable D call. Trimming stripped 1 base from V and 4 bases from J, with 13 bases between. CDR3 length: 15 residues. In germline, CDR1 is SGHTA, CDR2 FQGNSA. CDR3 loop: CASSLDFRGSTEAFF. Here the CDR3 DNA reads TGTGCCAGCAGCTTAGATTTTAGAGGGAGCACTGAAGCTTTCTTT.

Remarks on this clonotype: A much bigger clone sits one base away, suggesting this may be a read error. The chain is built from TRBV10-3 and TRBJ1-2; 9 bases align to TRBD1. Germline V gives CDR1 ENHRY, CDR2 SYGVKD. The V gene end was trimmed by 8 bases and the J gene end by 7 bases; junction bases not matched to a gene: 8. This CDR3 region has 13 residues. CDR3 sequence: CAIAGQGLGGYTF. The CDR3 DNA sequence: TGTGCCATCGCCGGACAGGGGCTAGGTGGCTACACCTTC.

This clonotype showed up just a few times. The chain combines TRBV5-1 with TRBJ1-2; D ambiguous. Germline V gene data show CDR1 as SGHRS and CDR2 as YFSETQ. The length of the CDR3 is 16 residues. The V end lost 2 bases, the J end lost 0 bases, and 14 bases lay between the germline ends. The CDR3 bases are TGCGCCAGCAGCTTTCCGGGGAGAGGAGCTAACTATGGCTACACCTTC. Translating gives CASSFPGRGANYGYTF. The full variable domain, in which reference TRBV5-1 and TRBJ1-2 provide the parts outside the CDR3, is KAGVTQTPRYLIKTRGQQVTLSCSPISGHRSVSWYQQTPGQGLQFLFEYFSETQRNKGNFPGRFSGRQFSNSRSEMNVSTLELGDSALYLCASSFPGRGANYGYTFGSGTRLTVV.

This clonotype was detected many times. The chain is built from TRBV15 and TRBJ1-2; D might be TRBD1 (6 bases). This CDR3 is 14 amino acids long. The germline V gene encodes CDR1 LNHNV and CDR2 YYDKDF (reference sequence). Trimming cost V 1 base and J 6 bases, with 12 bases left between them. The CDR3: CATSRGGGEHGYTF. The CDR3 DNA reads TGTGCCACCAGCAGAGGGGGGGGCGAACATGGCTACACCTTC.

This clonotype was counted many times. This chain connects TRBV20-1 to TRBJ1-1, with 9 bases lining up with TRBD1. CDR1 DFQATT and CDR2 SNEGSKA come from the germline V gene (reference sequence). The V gene end was trimmed by 8 bases and the J gene end by 4 bases; junction bases not matched to a gene: 5. The CDR3 runs to 12 residues. DNA of the CDR3: TGCAGTACCCCGGGACAGGGCACTGAAGCTTTCTTT. Its protein product is CSTPGQGTEAFF.

This rearrangement joins TRBV5-4 to TRBJ2-4, with D possibly matching TRBD2 (6 bases). The tail of the sequence fits TRBJ2-7 better, so the J call may be wrong. The CDR3 runs 16 residues. Germline V lookup: CDR1 SGHNT, CDR2 YYREEE (reference sequence). DNA of the CDR3: TGTGCCAGCAGCTTGGGCGGGACCAGCCTTTTTTACGAGCAGTACTTC. This gives the protein CASSLGGTSLFYEQYF.

At least ten counts were recorded for this clonotype. CDR3 coding DNA: TGTGCCAGCAGTGTGCCGGGACTAGGCACAGATACGCAGTATTTT. It codes for CASSVPGLGTDTQYF. This chain links TRBV6-1 with TRBJ2-3; 8 bases are a match to TRBD2. CDR1 and CDR2 from the germline V gene are MNHNS and SASEGT. The J segment lost 1 base and the V segment lost 4 bases, leaving 4 bases of the junction unmatched. This CDR3 is 15 amino acids long.

This clonotype was counted many times. V usage is TRBV20-1 and J usage is TRBJ2-7; D not certain. CDR1 and CDR2 from the germline V gene are DFQATT and SNEGSKA (reference sequence). V lost 0 bases and J 0 bases, leaving 9 bases between the germline ends. The CDR3 runs to 14 residues. Here the CDR3 reads CSARDISFSYEQYF. The CDR3 region has the DNA TGCAGTGCTAGAGACATCAGTTTCTCCTACGAGCAGTACTTC.

The chain couples TRBV5-1 to TRBJ1-1; no clear D. V lost 0 bases and J lost 1, with 13 bases in between. Per germline, CDR1 SGHRS and CDR2 YFSETQ. CDR3 length equals 16 residues. The CDR3 nucleotides are TGCGCCAGCAGCTTGGACGCCCTTGGAGCGAACACTGAAGCTTTCTTT. It encodes CASSLDALGANTEAFF.

This clonotype was recorded many times. The chain employs TRBV9 and TRBJ1-6; 7 bases are shared with TRBD1. J lost 10 bases, V lost 3 bases, and 7 bases had no gene match. Germline loops: CDR1 SGDLS, CDR2 YYNGEE. CDR3 length: 14 residues. The CDR3 loop reads CASSAQQGRSPLHF. CDR3 DNA: TGTGCCAGCAGCGCACAACAGGGGCGCTCACCCCTCCACTTT.